This TCR beta chain came from a study of T cells expressing NK-cell markers. For the study at large: Investigators obtained TCR beta repertoires from sorted CD3+CD56+NKG2C+, CD3+CD56+NKG2C- and CD3+CD56-NKG2C+ T cells. The sequencing cohort of eight donors included seven HCMV-seropositive individuals and one seronegative individual. Study observations and caveats: CD8+ T cells in more than five donors included dominant NKG2C+ clonotypes at roughly 1.0-7.0%.

Using the 5' RACE reads, TCRdb records one entry per CDR3 protein without DNA. The table lists 500,000 to 700,000 distinct CDR3 sequences. The CDR3 sequence is 14 residues long. The germline gives CDR1 DFQATT, CDR2 SNEGSKA (reference sequence). With respect to this clonotype: As yet, its antigen is unknown.

The chain uses TRBV20-1 and TRBJ2-1; TCRdb lists TRBD1, though no DNA is available to test this call. The sequenced sample was blood T cells: a sorted CD56 or NKG2C T cell subset, CD4+ or CD8+ T cells, or bulk PBMC T cells (not recorded which). The sequence was obtained from a young man in good health. CDR3 protein: CSAPAGTLKGEQFF.